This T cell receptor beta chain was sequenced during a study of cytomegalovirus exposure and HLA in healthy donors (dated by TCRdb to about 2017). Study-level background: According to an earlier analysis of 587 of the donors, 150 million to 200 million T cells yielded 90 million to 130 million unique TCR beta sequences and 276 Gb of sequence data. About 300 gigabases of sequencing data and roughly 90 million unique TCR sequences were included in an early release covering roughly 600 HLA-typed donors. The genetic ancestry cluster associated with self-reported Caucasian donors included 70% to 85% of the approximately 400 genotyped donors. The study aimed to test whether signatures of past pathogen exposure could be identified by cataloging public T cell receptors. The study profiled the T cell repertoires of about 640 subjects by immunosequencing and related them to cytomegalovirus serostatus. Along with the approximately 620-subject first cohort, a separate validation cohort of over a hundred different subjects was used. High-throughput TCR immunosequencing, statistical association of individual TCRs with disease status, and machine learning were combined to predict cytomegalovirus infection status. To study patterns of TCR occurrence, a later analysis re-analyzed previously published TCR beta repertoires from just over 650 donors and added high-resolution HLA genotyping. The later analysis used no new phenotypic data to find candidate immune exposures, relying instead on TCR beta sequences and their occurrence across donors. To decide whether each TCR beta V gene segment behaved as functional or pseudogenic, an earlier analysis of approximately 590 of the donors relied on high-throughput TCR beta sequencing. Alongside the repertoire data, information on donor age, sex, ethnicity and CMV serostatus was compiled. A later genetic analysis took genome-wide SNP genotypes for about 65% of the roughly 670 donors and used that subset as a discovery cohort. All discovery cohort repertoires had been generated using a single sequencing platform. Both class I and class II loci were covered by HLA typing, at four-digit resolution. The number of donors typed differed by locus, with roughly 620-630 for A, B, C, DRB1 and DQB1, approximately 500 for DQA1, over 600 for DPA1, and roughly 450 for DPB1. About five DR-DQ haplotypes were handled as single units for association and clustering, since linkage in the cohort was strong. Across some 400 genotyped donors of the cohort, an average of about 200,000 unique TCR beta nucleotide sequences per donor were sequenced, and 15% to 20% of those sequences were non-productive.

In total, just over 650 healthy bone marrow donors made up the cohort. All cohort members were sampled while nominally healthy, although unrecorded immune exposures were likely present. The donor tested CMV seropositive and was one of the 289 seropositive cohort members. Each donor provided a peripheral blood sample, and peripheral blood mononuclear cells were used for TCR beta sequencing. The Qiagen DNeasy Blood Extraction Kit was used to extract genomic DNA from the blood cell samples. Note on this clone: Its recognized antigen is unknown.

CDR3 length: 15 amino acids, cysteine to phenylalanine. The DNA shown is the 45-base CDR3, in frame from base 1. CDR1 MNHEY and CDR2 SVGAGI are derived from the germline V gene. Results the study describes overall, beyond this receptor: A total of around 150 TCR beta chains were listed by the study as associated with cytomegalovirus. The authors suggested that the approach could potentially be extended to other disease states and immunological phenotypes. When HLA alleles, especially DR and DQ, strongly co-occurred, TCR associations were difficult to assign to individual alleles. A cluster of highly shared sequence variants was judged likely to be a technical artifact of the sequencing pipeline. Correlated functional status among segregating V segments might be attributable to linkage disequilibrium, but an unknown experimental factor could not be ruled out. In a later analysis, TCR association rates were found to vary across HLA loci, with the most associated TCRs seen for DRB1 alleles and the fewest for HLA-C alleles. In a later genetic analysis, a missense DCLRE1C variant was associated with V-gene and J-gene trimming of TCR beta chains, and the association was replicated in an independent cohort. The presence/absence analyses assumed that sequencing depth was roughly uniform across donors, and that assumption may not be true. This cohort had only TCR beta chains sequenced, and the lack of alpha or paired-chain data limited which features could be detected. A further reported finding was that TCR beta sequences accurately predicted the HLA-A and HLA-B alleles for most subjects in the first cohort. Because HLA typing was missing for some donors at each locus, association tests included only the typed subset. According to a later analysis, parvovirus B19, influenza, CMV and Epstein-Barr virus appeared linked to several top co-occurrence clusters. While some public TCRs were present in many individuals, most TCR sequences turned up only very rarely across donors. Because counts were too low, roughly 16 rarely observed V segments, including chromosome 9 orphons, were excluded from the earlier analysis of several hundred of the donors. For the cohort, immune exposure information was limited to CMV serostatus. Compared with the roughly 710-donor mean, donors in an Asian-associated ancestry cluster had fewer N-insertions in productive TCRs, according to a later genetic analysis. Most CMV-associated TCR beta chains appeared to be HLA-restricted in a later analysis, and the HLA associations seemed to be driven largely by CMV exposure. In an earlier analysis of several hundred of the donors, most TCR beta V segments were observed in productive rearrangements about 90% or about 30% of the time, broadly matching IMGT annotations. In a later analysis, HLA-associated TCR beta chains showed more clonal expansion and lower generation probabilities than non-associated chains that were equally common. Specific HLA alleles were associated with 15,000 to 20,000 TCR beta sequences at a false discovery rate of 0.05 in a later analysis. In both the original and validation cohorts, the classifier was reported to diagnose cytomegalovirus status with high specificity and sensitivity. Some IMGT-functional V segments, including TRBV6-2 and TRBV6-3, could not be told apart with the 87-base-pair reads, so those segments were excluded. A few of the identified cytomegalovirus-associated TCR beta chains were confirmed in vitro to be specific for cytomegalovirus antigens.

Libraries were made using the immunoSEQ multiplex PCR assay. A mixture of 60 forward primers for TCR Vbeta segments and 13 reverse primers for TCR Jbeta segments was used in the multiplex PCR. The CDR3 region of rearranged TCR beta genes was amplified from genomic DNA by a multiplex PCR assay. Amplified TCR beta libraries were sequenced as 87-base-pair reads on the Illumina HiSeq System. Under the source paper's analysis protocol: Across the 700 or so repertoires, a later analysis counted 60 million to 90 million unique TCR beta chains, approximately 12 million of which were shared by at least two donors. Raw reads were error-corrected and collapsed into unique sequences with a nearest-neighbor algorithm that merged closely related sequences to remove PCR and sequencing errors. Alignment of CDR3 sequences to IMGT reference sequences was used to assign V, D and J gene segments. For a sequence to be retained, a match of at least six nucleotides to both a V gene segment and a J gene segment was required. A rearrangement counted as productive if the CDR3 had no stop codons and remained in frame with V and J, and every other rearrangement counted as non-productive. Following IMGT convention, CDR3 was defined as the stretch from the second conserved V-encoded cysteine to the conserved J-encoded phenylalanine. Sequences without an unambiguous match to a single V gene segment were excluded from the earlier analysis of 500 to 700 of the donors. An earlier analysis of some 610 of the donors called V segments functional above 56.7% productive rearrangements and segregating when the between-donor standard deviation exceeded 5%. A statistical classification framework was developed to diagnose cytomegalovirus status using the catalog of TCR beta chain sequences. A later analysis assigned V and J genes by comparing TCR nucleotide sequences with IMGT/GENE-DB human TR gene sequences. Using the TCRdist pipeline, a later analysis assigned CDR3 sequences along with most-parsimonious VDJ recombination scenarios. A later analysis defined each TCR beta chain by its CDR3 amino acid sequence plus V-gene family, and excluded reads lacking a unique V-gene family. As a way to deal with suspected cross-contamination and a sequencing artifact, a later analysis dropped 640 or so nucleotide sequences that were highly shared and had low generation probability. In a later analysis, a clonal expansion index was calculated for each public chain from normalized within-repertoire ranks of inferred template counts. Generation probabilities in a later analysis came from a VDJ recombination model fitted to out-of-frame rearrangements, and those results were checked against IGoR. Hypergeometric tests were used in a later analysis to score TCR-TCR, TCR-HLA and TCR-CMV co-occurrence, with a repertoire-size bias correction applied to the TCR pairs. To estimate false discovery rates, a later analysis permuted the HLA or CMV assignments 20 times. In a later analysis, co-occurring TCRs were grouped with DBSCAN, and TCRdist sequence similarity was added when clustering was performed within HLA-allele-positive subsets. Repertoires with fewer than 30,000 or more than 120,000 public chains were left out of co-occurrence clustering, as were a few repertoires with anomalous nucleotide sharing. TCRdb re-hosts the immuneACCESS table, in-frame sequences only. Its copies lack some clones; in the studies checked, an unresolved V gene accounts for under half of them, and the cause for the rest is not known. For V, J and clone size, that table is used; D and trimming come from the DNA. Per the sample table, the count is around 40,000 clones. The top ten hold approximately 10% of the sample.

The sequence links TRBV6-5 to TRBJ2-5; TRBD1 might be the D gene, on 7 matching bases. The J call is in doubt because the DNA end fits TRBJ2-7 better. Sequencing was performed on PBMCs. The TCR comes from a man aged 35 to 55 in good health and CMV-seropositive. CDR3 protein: CASSYSMEGAGEQYF. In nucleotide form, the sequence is TGTGCCAGCAGTTACTCGATGGAGGGGGCCGGCGAGCAGTACTTC.